The clone carrying this T cell receptor beta chain appeared many times. The target antigen is unknown. Mismatch with germline at one junction end may stem from a read error. Stated time point: persistent/refractory GD, antithyroid drugs over 5 years with positive TRAb. Researchers made the TCR library from RNA that was extracted from PBMCs. EDTA tubes were used for drawing approximately 9 milliliters of peripheral blood. Through Arm-PCR of CDR3 regions and iRepertoire HTBI primers, TCR beta libraries were built. TCRdb passed the multiplex PCR reads through MiXCR, listing each CDR3 protein once. Here the sample spans more than 650,000 distinct CDR3 sequences, around 30% being singletons. This entry is derived from a study of regulatory T cells in long-lasting Graves disease. Turning to the study itself: More than 5 years of antithyroid drugs with positive TSH receptor antibodies defined persistent Graves' disease.

Germline-derived CDR1 and CDR2 are MDHEN and SYDVKM. CDR3 size: 11 residues. Study conclusions and caveats: TCR diversity in persistent Graves' patients was below that of newly diagnosed ones.

The material was peripheral blood mononuclear cells (PBMCs), obtained when the disease was refractory, from a patient treated with antithyroid drugs. The TCR was taken from a female donor with Graves disease. This chain connects TRBV28 to TRBJ2-7; tentative D call: TRBD1 (6 bases). The CDR3 DNA is TGTGCCAGCAGTTCAGGACAGTTAATCCACTTC. It yields the protein CASSSGQLIHF.